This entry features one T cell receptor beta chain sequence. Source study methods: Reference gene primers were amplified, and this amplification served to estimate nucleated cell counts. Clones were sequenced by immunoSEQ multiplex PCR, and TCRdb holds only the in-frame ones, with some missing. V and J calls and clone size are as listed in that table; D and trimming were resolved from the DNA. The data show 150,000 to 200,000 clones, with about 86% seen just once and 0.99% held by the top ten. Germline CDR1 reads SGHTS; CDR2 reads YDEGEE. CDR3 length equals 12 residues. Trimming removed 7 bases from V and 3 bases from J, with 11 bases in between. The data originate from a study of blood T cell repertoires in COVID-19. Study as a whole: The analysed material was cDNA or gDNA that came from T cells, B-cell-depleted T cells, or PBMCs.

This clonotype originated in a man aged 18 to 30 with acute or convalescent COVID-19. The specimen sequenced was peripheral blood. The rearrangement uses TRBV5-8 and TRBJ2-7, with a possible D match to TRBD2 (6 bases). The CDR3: CASGGTGYEQYV. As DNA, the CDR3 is TGTGCCAGCGGGGGGACGGGCTACGAGCAGTACGTC.